Listed below are T cell receptor beta chains from one sample, sequenced in a study of metastatic and nonmetastatic thyroid tumors. MiXCR reprocessed the PCR reads for TCRdb. The top ten clones hold around 20% of a sample with 60,000 or so clones, 4% to 5% of them seen once. Material for sequencing was blood. The receptors come from a female donor with papillary thyroid cancer or a benign thyroid nodule (not recorded which). Some clones in this sample may be carry-over from other donors' samples. The CDR3 runs from the conserved cysteine through the conserved F or W. Fields, in order: D gene, V gene, clone size, J gene, CDR3 DNA, CDR3 protein. D genes are given only for firm matches. The size entry is marked missing in some rows and otherwise reads once, few, many or a size class.

D gene: TRBD1; V gene: TRBV12-3/TRBV12-4; clone size: many; J gene: TRBJ1-1; CDR3 DNA: TGTGCCAGCAGGGGACAGGGGGGGACTGAAGCTTTCTTT; CDR3 protein: CASRGQGGTEAFF
D gene: TRBD2; V gene: TRBV7-8; clone size: many; J gene: TRBJ2-3; CDR3 DNA: TGTGCCAGCAGCTTATCAGCGGGAGTCGGGGATACGCAGTATTTT; CDR3 protein: CASSLSAGVGDTQYF
D gene: .; V gene: TRBV15; clone size: .; J gene: TRBJ2-3; CDR3 DNA: TGTGCCACCAGCTTGAGGACCTACACATATACGCAGTATTTT; CDR3 protein: CATSLRTYTYTQYF
D gene: TRBD1; V gene: TRBV6-1; clone size: many; J gene: TRBJ2-2; CDR3 DNA: TGTGCCAGCAGAGATACAGGGGTAAACACCGGGGAGCTGTTTTTT; CDR3 protein: CASRDTGVNTGELFF
D gene: TRBD2; V gene: TRBV7-8; clone size: few; J gene: TRBJ2-3; CDR3 DNA: TGTGCCAGCAGCCCAAGCGGGAGCGCAGATACGCAGTATTTT; CDR3 protein: CASSPSGSADTQYF
D gene: .; V gene: TRBV30; clone size: few; J gene: TRBJ2-7; CDR3 DNA: TGTGCCTGGAGTGTAACGGTGTCCTACGAGCAGTACTTC; CDR3 protein: CAWSVTVSYEQYF
D gene: TRBD1; V gene: TRBV28; clone size: many; J gene: TRBJ1-1; CDR3 DNA: TGTGCCAGCAGTTTAGGAGGACAGGGGGCAGGGACTGAAGCTTTCTTT; CDR3 protein: CASSLGGQGAGTEAFF
D gene: TRBD1; V gene: TRBV10-1; clone size: many; J gene: TRBJ1-6; CDR3 DNA: TGCGCCAGCAGTAGCCGACAGGGAGCACCCCTCCACTTT; CDR3 protein: CASSSRQGAPLHF
D gene: TRBD1; V gene: TRBV19; clone size: few; J gene: TRBJ1-5; CDR3 DNA: TGTGCCAGTAGTATCGGGGGACAGGGAATGTATCAGCCCCAGCATTTT; CDR3 protein: CASSIGGQGMYQPQHF
D gene: .; V gene: TRBV5-4; clone size: few; J gene: TRBJ2-1; CDR3 DNA: TGTGCCAGCATCCCCGGGGGCCGCGGGAGAGTTCCGAATGAGCAGTTCTTC; CDR3 protein: CASIPGGRGRVPNEQFF
D gene: .; V gene: TRBV6-5; clone size: few; J gene: TRBJ2-6; CDR3 DNA: TGTGCCAGCAGTTACTCGGTCTCTGGGGCCAACGTCCTGACTTTC; CDR3 protein: CASSYSVSGANVLTF
D gene: TRBD1; V gene: TRBV28; clone size: few; J gene: TRBJ1-4; CDR3 DNA: TGTGCCAGCATTCCGCCCGGGACAGCAACTAATGAAAAACTGTTTTTT; CDR3 protein: CASIPPGTATNEKLFF
D gene: .; V gene: TRBV10-3; clone size: many; J gene: TRBJ2-5; CDR3 DNA: TGTGCCATCAGCCCCAGTGGGGCCCGAGAGACCCAGTACTTC; CDR3 protein: CAISPSGARETQYF
D gene: .; V gene: TRBV11-2; clone size: many; J gene: TRBJ1-1; CDR3 DNA: TGTGCCAGCAGCCCTTATAGCATTGTGGTACAGAACACTGAAGCTTTCTTT; CDR3 protein: CASSPYSIVVQNTEAFF
D gene: .; V gene: TRBV12-3/TRBV12-4; clone size: few; J gene: TRBJ2-7; CDR3 DNA: TGTGCCAGCAGTTTACGATCCTCCGGGACTGGGGAGCAGTACTTC; CDR3 protein: CASSLRSSGTGEQYF
D gene: TRBD1; V gene: TRBV7-2; clone size: many; J gene: TRBJ1-5; CDR3 DNA: TGTGCCAGCAGCCCGACCGGGACAGTAGTTCAGCCCCAGCATTTT; CDR3 protein: CASSPTGTVVQPQHF
D gene: .; V gene: TRBV28; clone size: many; J gene: TRBJ2-1; CDR3 DNA: TGTGCCAGCAGTCCTCACGCCGGGCAGACCCTGGCATATGAGCAGTTCTTC; CDR3 protein: CASSPHAGQTLAYEQFF
D gene: TRBD2; V gene: TRBV6-1; clone size: .; J gene: TRBJ2-7; CDR3 DNA: TGTGCCAGCAGTGAGAAACTAGCGGACTACGAGCAGTACTTC; CDR3 protein: CASSEKLADYEQYF
D gene: .; V gene: TRBV28; clone size: few; J gene: TRBJ2-2; CDR3 DNA: TGTGCCAGCAGTTTTCGGGGGGCACTGATTACCGGGGAGCTGTTTTTT; CDR3 protein: CASSFRGALITGELFF